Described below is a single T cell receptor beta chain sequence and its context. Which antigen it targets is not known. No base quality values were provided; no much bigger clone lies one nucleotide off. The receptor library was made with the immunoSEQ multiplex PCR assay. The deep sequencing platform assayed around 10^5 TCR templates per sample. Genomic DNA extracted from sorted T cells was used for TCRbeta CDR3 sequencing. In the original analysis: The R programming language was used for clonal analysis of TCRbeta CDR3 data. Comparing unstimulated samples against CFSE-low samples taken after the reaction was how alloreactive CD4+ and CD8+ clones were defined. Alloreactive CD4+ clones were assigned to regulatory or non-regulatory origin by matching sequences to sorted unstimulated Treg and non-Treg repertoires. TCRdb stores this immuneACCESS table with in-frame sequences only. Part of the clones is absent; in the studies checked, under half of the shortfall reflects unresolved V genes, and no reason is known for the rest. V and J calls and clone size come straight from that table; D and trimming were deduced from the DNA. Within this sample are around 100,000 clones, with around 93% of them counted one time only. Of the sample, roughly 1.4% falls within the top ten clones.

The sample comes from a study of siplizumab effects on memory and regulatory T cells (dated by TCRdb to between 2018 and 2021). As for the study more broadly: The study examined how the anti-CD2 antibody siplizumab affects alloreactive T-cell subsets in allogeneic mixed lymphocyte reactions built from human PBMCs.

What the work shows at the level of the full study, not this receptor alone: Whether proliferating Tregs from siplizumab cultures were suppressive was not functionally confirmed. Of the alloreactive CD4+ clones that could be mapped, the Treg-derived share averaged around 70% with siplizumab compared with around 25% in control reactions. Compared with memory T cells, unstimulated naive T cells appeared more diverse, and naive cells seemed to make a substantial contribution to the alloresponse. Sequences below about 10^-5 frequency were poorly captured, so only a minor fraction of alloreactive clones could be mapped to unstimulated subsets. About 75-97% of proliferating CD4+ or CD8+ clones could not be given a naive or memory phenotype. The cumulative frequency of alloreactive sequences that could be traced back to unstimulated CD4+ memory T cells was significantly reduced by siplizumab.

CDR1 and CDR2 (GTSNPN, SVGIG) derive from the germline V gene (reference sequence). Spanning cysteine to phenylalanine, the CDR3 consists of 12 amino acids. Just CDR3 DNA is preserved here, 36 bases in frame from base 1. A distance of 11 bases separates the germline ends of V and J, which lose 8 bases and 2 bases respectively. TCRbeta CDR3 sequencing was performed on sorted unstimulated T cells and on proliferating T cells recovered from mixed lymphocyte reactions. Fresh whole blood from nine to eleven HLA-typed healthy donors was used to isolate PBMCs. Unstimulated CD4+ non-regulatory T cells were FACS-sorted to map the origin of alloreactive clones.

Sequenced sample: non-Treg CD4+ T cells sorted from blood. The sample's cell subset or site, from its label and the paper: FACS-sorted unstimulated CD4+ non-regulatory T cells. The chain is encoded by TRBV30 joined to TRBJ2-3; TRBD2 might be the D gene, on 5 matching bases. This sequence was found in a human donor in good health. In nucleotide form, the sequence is TGTGCCGGAGGCTTCTCCACAGATACGCAGTATTTT. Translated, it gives CAGGFSTDTQYF.